This T cell receptor beta chain is drawn from a study of OX40 agonist ivuxolimab in advanced cancers. Germline values: CDR1 SEHNR, CDR2 FQNEAQ (reference sequence). Trimming cost V 1 base and J 9 bases, with 6 bases left between them. The CDR3 has 12 amino acids. Measured with immunoSEQ multiplex PCR; TCRdb has only the in-frame clones, and not every one. The repertoire holds fewer than 70,000 clones, 84% seen once, with 1.5% to 2% in the top ten. Systemic immunosuppression or autoimmune disease history was grounds to exclude patients. This specimen consisted of CD4+ or CD8+ T cells sorted from blood, obtained in a trial of the OX40 agonist ivuxolimab. This TCR was sampled from an adult with an advanced solid tumor such as melanoma, head and neck, liver or kidney cancer. The rearrangement joins TRBV7-9 to TRBJ2-2; D remains unclear. The CDR3 loop is CASSLGGRELFF. In nucleotides, the CDR3 is TGTGCCAGCAGCTTAGGAGGCCGGGAGCTGTTTTTT.